This T cell receptor (beta chain) was identified in a study of graft-versus-host responses after intestinal transplantation. Background on the study: Transplant types were multivisceral, liver-intestinal, or isolated intestinal. Among the recipients, all got anti-thymocyte globulin induction and then tacrolimus and steroids for about three years. The study's findings and limits: Clonal ratios of graft-versus-host to host-versus-graft in allografts were high for patients exhibiting graft-donor T cell macrochimerism. Detected in recipient marrow were GvH clones, some of which were first observed in ileum or blood.

Worth noting for this clone: Its antigen is currently unknown.

This table comes from immunoSEQ multiplex PCR, and its TCRdb copy is limited to in-frame clones, with some not included. This sample yields 55,000 to 80,000 clones, of which 85% to 95% are seen a single time; about 1.7% belongs to the top ten. The V segment lost 2 bases and the J segment 11 bases; nucleotides outside the gene matches: 11. CDR3 length: 15 residues. Germline V gene lookup returns CDR1 MNHNS and CDR2 SASEGT. This receptor was obtained from a human donor who was the organ donor for an intestinal transplant. Source: unstimulated CD8+ T cells sorted from spleen or lymph node cells, taken before transplant. The rearrangement uses TRBV6-1 and TRBJ2-5; the match to TRBD1 covers 10 bases. The CDR3 region has the DNA TGTGCCAGCAGTGAAAAAGGGACAGGGGCTCAGGAGCAGTACTTC. Residues: CASSEKGTGAQEQYF.